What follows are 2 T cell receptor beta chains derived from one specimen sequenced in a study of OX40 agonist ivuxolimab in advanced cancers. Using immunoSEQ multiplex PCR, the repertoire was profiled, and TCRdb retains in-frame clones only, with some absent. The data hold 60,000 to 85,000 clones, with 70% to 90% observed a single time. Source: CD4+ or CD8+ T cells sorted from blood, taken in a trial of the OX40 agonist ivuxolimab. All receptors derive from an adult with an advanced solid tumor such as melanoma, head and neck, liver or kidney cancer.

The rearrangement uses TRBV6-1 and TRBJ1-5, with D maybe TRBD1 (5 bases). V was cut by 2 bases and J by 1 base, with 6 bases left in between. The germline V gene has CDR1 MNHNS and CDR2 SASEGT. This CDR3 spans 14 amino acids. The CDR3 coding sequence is TGTGCCAGCAGTGAACAGGGCAGCAATCAGCCCCAGCATTTT. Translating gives CASSEQGSNQPQHF.

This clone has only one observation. The CDR3 DNA follows: TGTGCCAGTAGTATCCGGAGGAGGCAGGGGGGCGGCTACACCTTC. It codes for CASSIRRRQGGGYTF. The genes are TRBV19 and TRBJ1-2; TRBD1 matches at 7 bases. The CDR3 length is 15 residues. Looked up from germline, CDR1 is LNHDA and CDR2 is SQIVND (reference sequence). The junction had 12 bases not matched to a gene; V was cut back by 3 bases and J by 8 bases.